The clone carrying this TCR beta chain was recorded many times. Its antigen is undetermined. Time point denoted: sample taken at primary tumor resection. From tumor, nontumor lung or frozen PBMC, whole RNA was taken unsorted for sequencing. The cohort: over 65 early-stage, untreated non-small cell lung cancer patients. This sample is drawn from a study of spatial heterogeneity in lung cancer. Germline CDR1 and CDR2: SGHRS and YFSETQ. This CDR3 comprises 13 residues. The junction had 2 bases not matched to a gene; V was cut back by 3 bases and J by 5 bases. General study points: Ubiquitous, expanded tumor-derived TCRs were more frequently observed in blood at resection than at follow-up.

Each molecule of TCR cDNA was tagged with one unique molecular identifier. One entry per CDR3 protein, called by TCRdb with MiXCR from the 5' RACE reads. The sample comprises some 47,000 distinct CDR3 sequences, roughly 7% of which are singletons, and 2.9% rests with the top ten. This specimen consisted of PBMCs, obtained at surgery. The clonotype comes from a female donor with early-stage non-small cell lung cancer. The rearrangement joins TRBV5-1 to TRBJ1-1; TRBD1 agrees at 9 bases. The CDR3 DNA is TGCGCCAGCAGCTCGGGACAGGGAACTGAAGCTTTCTTT. It yields the protein CASSSGQGTEAFF.